The source of this T cell receptor (beta chain) is a study of T cell repertoires in cytomegalovirus infection (dated by TCRdb to between 2018 and 2021). The study in broad terms: Alongside well-studied HLA-B-restricted epitopes, the peptide stimulations were aimed at recently identified HLA-C-restricted CMV epitopes, whose presentation resists viral immunomodulation. Donor HLA type was relevant to the analysis, as public TCR beta signatures indicated carriage of CMV infection together with the matching HLA type.

The CDR3 goes from the cysteine to the phenylalanine over 20 residues. CDR3 DNA only is kept here, 60 bases in frame from base 1. CDR1 and CDR2 were assigned from the germline V gene as SGHTA and FQGNSA. Deletion took 3 bases off V and 0 bases off J, with a span of 24 bases between the germline ends. The instrument given in TCRdb is Illumina HiSeq 1500. In TCRdb, the public reads were trimmed at Q25 with fastp and aligned with MiXCR, with productive beta chains retained. Rows with a matching CDR3 protein are joined into one entry that keeps the most common DNA and genes. This sample comprises some 700,000 distinct CDR3 sequences, roughly 33% of them detected only once. The ten biggest clones cover roughly 20% of the sample. This clonotype was recorded a few times. Its antigen has not been determined. There are no base qualities to consult, and no much larger clone falls within one base. Points the paper makes about the study in general: The ex vivo response was dominated by HLA-C-restricted CMV-specific TCR beta clonotypes, and the single most frequent clonotype in two of eight donors was supplied by these HLA-C-restricted clonotypes. In both this cohort and an independent roughly 400-donor cohort, the cumulative frequency of public TCR beta family members distinguished carriers of CMV infection plus the relevant HLA type.

What this sample's treatment or condition label stands for: in vitro stimulation with specific CMV peptide epitopes to enrich CMV-specific T cells. This receptor chain uses TRBV7-2 and TRBJ2-1, with no reliable assignment of the D segment. The sequence was collected from a human donor in good health (CMV status not recorded). Some clones in this sample may be carry-over from other donors' samples. Sequencing was performed on cultured PBMCs, taken from culture after CMV antigen stimulation. The CDR3 region: CASSFMLLQRFPFSYNEQFF. The sequence in DNA is TGTGCCAGCAGCTTTATGTTGTTACAGCGTTTCCCCTTCTCCTACAATGAGCAGTTCTTC.